This T cell receptor beta chain was sequenced during a study of blood T cell repertoires in COVID-19. About the research overall: Samples taken during acute and convalescent COVID-19 were collected in the United States, Italy and Spain. The cDNA or gDNA used as material had been derived from T cells, B-cell-depleted T cells, or PBMCs.

The authors' processing: For nucleated cells, counts were estimated from reference gene primer amplification. TCRdb's copy holds only in-frame clones and misses some; the assay was immunoSEQ multiplex PCR. The D gene and trimming were derived from the DNA, and the V and J assignments and clone size from that table. The table shows about 150,000 clones, with roughly 84% occurring only once. V was trimmed by 5 bases and J by 3 bases, leaving 4 bases between them. The CDR3 is made up of 12 amino acids. Germline assignment: CDR1 SGHTA and CDR2 FQGTGA. The clonotype comes from a woman aged 45-60 years with acute or convalescent COVID-19. The chain combines TRBV7-3 with TRBJ2-2; D unclear. The sequenced sample consisted of peripheral blood. The CDR3 nucleotides read TGTGCCAGCAGCAACTACACCGGGGAGCTGTTTTTT. Amino acid sequence: CASSNYTGELFF.